Each of the 21 T cell receptor beta chains below was sequenced from the same sample in a study of blood T cell repertoires in COVID-19 (dated by TCRdb to 2020 to 2022). The library was prepared using the immunoSEQ multiplex PCR assay. TCRdb obtained this table from immuneACCESS and retained in-frame rearrangements with V and J assigned. These tables miss some clones; where compared with another copy, unresolved V genes account for less than half of the shortfall, and the remainder is unexplained. The sample has fewer than 350,000 clones on record, around 91% of them singletons. The leading ten clones occupy less than 2% of the sample. Specimen: PBMCs or T cells enriched from blood (not recorded which). The source of these receptors is a woman aged 18 to 35 with acute COVID-19.

V and J are TRBV28 and TRBJ1-5; D not resolved. Germline CDR1 is MDHEN and CDR2 is SYDVKM. Trimming left V 3 bases short and J 4 bases short, with 16 bases between. The CDR3 has 16 amino acids. The CDR3 is CASSLETPRSNQPQHF. CDR3 coding DNA: TGTGCCAGCAGTTTGGAGACCCCCCGCTCTAATCAGCCCCAGCATTTT.

V and J are TRBV7-9 and TRBJ2-1; 8 bases are shared with TRBD2. CDR1 and CDR2 (germline): SEHNR, FQNEAQ (reference sequence). With 1 base clipped from V and 7 bases from J, the junction kept 6 bases outside the gene matches. The CDR3 consists of 15 residues. The CDR3, as DNA: TGTGCCAGCAGCTTAGAGGCGGGAGGTGGGAATGAGCAGTTCTTC. This sequence encodes CASSLEAGGGNEQFF. Filled out from reference TRBV7-9 and TRBJ2-1, the complete variable domain reads DTGVSQNPRHKITKRGQNVTFRCDPISEHNRLYWYRQTLGQGPEFLTYFQNEAQLEKSRLLSDRFSAERPKGSFSTLEIQRTEQGDSAMYLCASSLEAGGGNEQFFGPGTRLTVL.

This clone was seen repeatedly, ten times or more. The genes are TRBV19 and TRBJ1-2; no firm D call. Trimming took 3 bases from V and 3 from J, leaving 17 bases between them. Looked up from germline, CDR1 is LNHDA and CDR2 is SQIVND (reference sequence). The CDR3 loop spans 16 amino acids. CDR3 in amino acids: CASSITTEPGHYGYTF. Here the CDR3 DNA reads TGTGCCAGTAGTATCACGACTGAGCCGGGTCACTATGGCTACACCTTC.

The V call is TRBV7-8, the J call TRBJ2-5, with D perhaps matching TRBD1 (8 bases). Trimming took 5 bases from V and 13 from J, leaving 29 bases between them. Germline CDR1 is SGHVS and CDR2 is FQNEAQ. This CDR3 is 16 amino acids long. CDR3 coding DNA: TGTGCCAGCAGCCCCGGGAGGAGGACAGGGAGGGAGGCGTGGTACTTC. Its protein product is CASSPGRRTGREAWYF. Full variable domain (missing parts from reference TRBV7-8 and TRBJ2-5): GAGVSQSPRYKVAKRGQDVALRCDPISGHVSLFWYQQALGQGPEFLTYFQNEAQLDKSGLPSDRFFAERPEGSVSTLKIQRTQQEDSAVYLCASSPGRRTGREAWYFGPGTRLLVL.

The chain uses TRBV27 and TRBJ2-1, with 8 bases aligning to TRBD2. Germline CDR1 MNHEY, CDR2 SMNVEV (reference sequence). The CDR3 is made up of 15 amino acids. V shed 6 bases, J shed 4 bases, and the junction held 8 bases outside the gene matches. CDR3 sequence reads: CASRRTSLRYNEQFF. The CDR3 DNA reads as TGTGCCAGCAGGCGGACTAGCCTTAGATACAATGAGCAGTTCTTC.

V gene TRBV29-1 combines with J gene TRBJ2-1; 7 positions match TRBD1. Trimming cost V 6 bases and J 3 bases; bases outside gene matches: 8. Germline V CDR1 and CDR2: SQVTM, ANQGSEA. The CDR3 has 14 amino acids. The CDR3: CSVGRTGVYNEQFF. CDR3 DNA sequence: TGCAGCGTCGGCCGGACAGGAGTCTACAATGAGCAGTTCTTC.

This clone was seen only once. J is TRBJ2-1 and V is TRBV19; 9 bases are shared with TRBD2. V trimming: 3 bases; J trimming: 7 bases; junction bases outside the gene matches: 16. The CDR3 runs to 18 residues. In germline, CDR1 is LNHDA, CDR2 SQIVND (reference sequence). CDR3 nucleotide sequence: TGTGCCAGTAGTATGGCACCGCCCGCTAGCGGGGTTGGGAATGAGCAGTTCTTC. Translation gives CASSMAPPASGVGNEQFF.

This chain links TRBV6-6 with TRBJ2-7, with TRBD1 matching over 8 bases. CDR1 is MNHNY and CDR2 is SVGAGI in the germline V gene (reference sequence). This CDR3 has 16 residues. The ends lost 7 bases at V and 6 bases at J; junction bases unmatched: 17. The chain's CDR3 is CASTRTLTGASSEQYF. Written as DNA, the CDR3 is TGTGCCAGCACCAGAACTCTGACAGGGGCCAGTTCCGAGCAGTACTTC.

This chain uses TRBV7-8 with TRBJ2-5, with TRBD2 matching 10 bases. CDR3 length: 15 residues. Trimming at V came to 6 bases and at J to 4 bases, leaving 8 bases not matched to a gene. In germline, CDR1 is SGHVS, CDR2 FQNEAQ. Written as DNA, the CDR3 is TGTGCCAGCAGTCCCAAGCGGGAGGGCCGAGAGACCCAGTACTTC. Protein product: CASSPKREGRETQYF.

The chain uses TRBV30 and TRBJ1-1; TRBD1 is a possible D gene (5 bases). The germline V and J ends were trimmed by 4 bases and 5 bases, with 17 bases remaining between them. Germline assignment: CDR1 GTSNPN and CDR2 SVGIG (reference sequence). The CDR3 has 14 residues. CDR3 sequence: CAWTVTGDRTEAFF. CDR3 DNA sequence: TGTGCCTGGACTGTAACGGGGGATAGGACTGAAGCTTTCTTT.

The rearrangement uses TRBV4-3 and TRBJ2-3; TRBD2 matches 8 bases. V gave up 4 bases and J gave up 1 base; unmatched junction bases: 10. Germline CDR1 LGHNA, CDR2 YSLEER. The CDR3 is made up of 17 amino acids. The CDR3 DNA reads as TGCGCCAGCAGCCGCGGACTAGCCCTATCGGGCACAGATACGCAGTATTTT. Its protein product is CASSRGLALSGTDTQYF.

This sequence joins TRBV6-5 and TRBJ2-7, with 12 bases aligning to TRBD1. Germline CDR1 MNHEY, CDR2 SVGAGI. The V gene end was trimmed by 7 bases and the J gene end by 6 bases; junction bases not matched to a gene: 10. The CDR3 loop spans 15 amino acids. CDR3 in DNA: TGTGCCAGCAACATTGGGGGACAGGGGGCAATCGAGCAGTACTTC. This encodes CASNIGGQGAIEQYF.

This chain links TRBV7-9 with TRBJ2-5; 8 positions match TRBD2. From germline, CDR1 is SEHNR and CDR2 FQNEAQ (reference sequence). This CDR3 contains 17 residues. The ends lost 2 bases at V and 3 bases at J; junction bases unmatched: 11. Written as DNA, the CDR3 is TGTGCCAGCAGCTTATATGGCCTAGTAGCGGGGAAAGAGACCCAGTACTTC. Translated, it gives CASSLYGLVAGKETQYF.

CDR3 nucleotides: TGTGCCAGCAGTTTAGGACAGCCGAACACTGAAGCTTTCTTT. Translated: CASSLGQPNTEAFF. The chain combines TRBV9 with TRBJ1-1, with a weak D call TRBD1 (6 bases). The CDR3 extends over 14 amino acids. V was clipped by 5 bases and J by 1 base, with 12 bases between them. Germline V gives CDR1 SGDLS, CDR2 YYNGEE.

This clone appeared a single time. The chain is built from TRBV4-1 and TRBJ1-2; TRBD1 matches 7 bases. Germline V gene sequence: CDR1 MGHRA, CDR2 YSYEKL. Trimming removed 0 bases from V and 5 bases from J; junction bases left unmatched: 6. The CDR3 runs 15 residues. CDR3: CASSQDRVTGYGYTF. In DNA, the CDR3 is TGCGCCAGCAGCCAAGATCGAGTGACAGGGTATGGCTACACCTTC.

The rearrangement uses TRBV19 and TRBJ1-2; D ambiguous. Trimming left V 1 base short and J 4 bases short, with 13 bases between. The CDR3 is 15 residues long. Per germline, CDR1 LNHDA and CDR2 SQIVND (reference sequence). The CDR3 reads CASSIGTKRAYGYTF. The CDR3 DNA is TGTGCCAGTAGTATAGGAACAAAGCGGGCCTATGGCTACACCTTC.

The CDR3 coding sequence is TGTGCCAGCAGCGAACCTTTAGCGGGAGATGAGCAGTTCTTC. Translated: CASSEPLAGDEQFF. The chain carries TRBV21-1 and TRBJ2-1; the table's D call TRBD2 went unverified against the DNA. TRBV21-1 represents a pseudogene. This CDR3 contains 14 residues.

The gene calls are TRBV14 and TRBJ2-3; tentatively, D is TRBD1 (5 bases). V lost 2 bases, J lost 6 bases, and 12 bases lay in between. Germline V gene lookup returns CDR1 SGHDN and CDR2 FVKESK. The CDR3 totals 14 residues. This CDR3 is CASSQQLQVDTQYF. The CDR3 DNA sequence: TGTGCCAGCAGCCAACAACTACAGGTGGATACGCAGTATTTT.

The V and J genes are TRBV19 and TRBJ2-1; 9 positions match TRBD2. With V trimmed by 3 bases and J by 9 bases, 3 bases remained unmatched. CDR3 length equals 13 residues. Germline V gene data show CDR1 as LNHDA and CDR2 as SQIVND (reference sequence). CDR3: CASSIIAGAEQFF. As DNA, the CDR3 is TGTGCCAGTAGTATCATAGCGGGGGCTGAGCAGTTCTTC.

The chain carries TRBV3-1 (or the pseudogene TRBV3-2) and TRBJ1-4; 8 positions agree with TRBD1. This CDR3 region has 14 residues. Germline trimming cut 4 bases from V and 8 bases from J; bases unmatched to any gene: 6. CDR1 is LGHDT, CDR2 YNNKEL, per germline (reference sequence). The CDR3, as DNA: TGTGCCAGCAGCCCCCGACAGGGGCTAGAAAAACTGTTTTTT. Translated, it gives CASSPRQGLEKLFF.

This clone has just one count. This CDR3 is also generated by other DNA sequences in the sample. This chain joins TRBV18 and TRBJ1-6; 7 bases are shared with TRBD1. The V gene's germline CDR1 is KGHSH and CDR2 LQKENI. The CDR3 has 15 residues. V shed 3 bases, J shed 3 bases, and the junction held 2 bases outside the gene matches. The CDR3 coding sequence is TGTGCCAGCTCACCGGGACAGAACTATAATTCACCCCTCCACTTT. Translated, it gives CASSPGQNYNSPLHF.